Listed below are T cell receptor beta chains from one sample, sequenced in a study of a mutant IDH1 vaccine in newly diagnosed glioma. These receptors lack a known antigen. The assay was immunoSEQ multiplex PCR, and TCRdb's table has in-frame clones only and misses some. The data hold about 38,000 clones, with around 78% observed a single time. Sequencing used PBMCs, obtained from a glioma patient whose treatment included an IDH1 peptide vaccine. The receptor source for this set is a middle-aged man with glioma. Both conserved end residues are part of each CDR3. Size is stated for part of the rows, as once, few or many counts, or as a class when the clone is expanded.

clone_size	v_call	cdr3_aa
-	TRBV6-1	CASSEGADGANVLTF
-	TRBV29-1	CSVVDSGGPTDTQYF
few	TRBV2	CASTSRGYDEKLFF
-	TRBV5-1	CASSRGTGGQETQYF
-	TRBV5-6	CASSLRGLRITEAFF
-	TRBV6-5	CASSFYRGQHNSPLHF
few	TRBV5-1	CASSLGGRRNTEAFF
-	TRBV10-3	CAISDSYPGRNNYNSPLHF
-	TRBV18	CASSPVERAGETQYF
-	TRBV6-5	CASSYSAALNQPQHF
-	TRBV29-1	CSGAGGTGGYEQYF
-	TRBV7-9	CASSPVRTANTEAFF
-	TRBV6-5	CASNSGTGRTEAFF
few	TRBV29-1	CSVEDGLLNTEAFF
-	TRBV19	CASSRGRLNSNQPQHF
-	TRBV9	CASSEGSIRQETQYF
-	TRBV5-1	CASSPEGQGSSYEQYF
-	TRBV7-2	CASSLTVTSYNSPLHF
-	TRBV6-1	CASGLSGGVYEQYF
once	TRBV19	CASSPDRASSAYTIYF
few	TRBV6-5	CASSRRAGTIEAFF
-	TRBV6-5	CASSYLQGAGSYGYTF
-	TRBV7-2	CASSNSGGSSYEQYF
once	TRBV25-1	CASSGKASLPGALHF
-	TRBV7-2	CASSRDRVQPQHF
few	TRBV5-4	CASSLYGGQDQETQYF
-	TRBV27	CAADRGQRQPQHF
-	TRBV29-1	CSVDGGATDTQYF
-	TRBV5-8	CASSLGDRGNYGYTF
-	TRBV19	CASSIRGPGANVLTF
few	TRBV30	CAWSVRGVSLHF
-	TRBV27	CASSPPGGRGAFF
-	TRBV12-5	CASGLVVGAGELFF
few	TRBV30	CAWDPGQRGTEAFF
once	TRBV5-1	CASSWTGGVTGELFF
-	TRBV18	CASSPPEGLAGQETQYF
-	TRBV4-1	CASSQVRAGGDGKLFF
-	TRBV7-2	CASRQDAREKLFF
-	TRBV14	CASSTQGNQPQHF
-	TRBV5-6	CASSYDRGWAIGSPLHF
-	TRBV5-3	CARSLGTVGNSPLHF
-	TRBV5-3	CARSEGQGENTEAFF
-	TRBV6-5	CASSYPGGGETQYF
few	TRBV18	CASSPGGDQPQHF
-	TRBV28	CASKGGGNTEAFF
-	TRBV4-1	CASSGTGVAYTF
-	TRBV4-2	CASSQVARGQSGSPLHF
-	TRBV4-1	CASSHAVDTGELFF
once	TRBV9	CASSVAQGHYYGYTF
-	TRBV5-1	CASSEDRGFTGELFF
-	TRBV9	CASSPQPLNYDTQYF
-	TRBV9	CASSSYRDGETQYF
-	TRBV5-4	CASSLRGGEKLFF
-	TRBV21-1	CASSKIRTGKDSPLHF
-	TRBV6-1	CASSEDNREDEQFF
-	TRBV5-1	CASSGSGTGALDEQFF
-	TRBV5-5	CASSFRPGRDGYTF
medium-sized	TRBV5-8	CASSPGAGQNIQYF
few	TRBV11-2	CASSEYRGNQPQHF